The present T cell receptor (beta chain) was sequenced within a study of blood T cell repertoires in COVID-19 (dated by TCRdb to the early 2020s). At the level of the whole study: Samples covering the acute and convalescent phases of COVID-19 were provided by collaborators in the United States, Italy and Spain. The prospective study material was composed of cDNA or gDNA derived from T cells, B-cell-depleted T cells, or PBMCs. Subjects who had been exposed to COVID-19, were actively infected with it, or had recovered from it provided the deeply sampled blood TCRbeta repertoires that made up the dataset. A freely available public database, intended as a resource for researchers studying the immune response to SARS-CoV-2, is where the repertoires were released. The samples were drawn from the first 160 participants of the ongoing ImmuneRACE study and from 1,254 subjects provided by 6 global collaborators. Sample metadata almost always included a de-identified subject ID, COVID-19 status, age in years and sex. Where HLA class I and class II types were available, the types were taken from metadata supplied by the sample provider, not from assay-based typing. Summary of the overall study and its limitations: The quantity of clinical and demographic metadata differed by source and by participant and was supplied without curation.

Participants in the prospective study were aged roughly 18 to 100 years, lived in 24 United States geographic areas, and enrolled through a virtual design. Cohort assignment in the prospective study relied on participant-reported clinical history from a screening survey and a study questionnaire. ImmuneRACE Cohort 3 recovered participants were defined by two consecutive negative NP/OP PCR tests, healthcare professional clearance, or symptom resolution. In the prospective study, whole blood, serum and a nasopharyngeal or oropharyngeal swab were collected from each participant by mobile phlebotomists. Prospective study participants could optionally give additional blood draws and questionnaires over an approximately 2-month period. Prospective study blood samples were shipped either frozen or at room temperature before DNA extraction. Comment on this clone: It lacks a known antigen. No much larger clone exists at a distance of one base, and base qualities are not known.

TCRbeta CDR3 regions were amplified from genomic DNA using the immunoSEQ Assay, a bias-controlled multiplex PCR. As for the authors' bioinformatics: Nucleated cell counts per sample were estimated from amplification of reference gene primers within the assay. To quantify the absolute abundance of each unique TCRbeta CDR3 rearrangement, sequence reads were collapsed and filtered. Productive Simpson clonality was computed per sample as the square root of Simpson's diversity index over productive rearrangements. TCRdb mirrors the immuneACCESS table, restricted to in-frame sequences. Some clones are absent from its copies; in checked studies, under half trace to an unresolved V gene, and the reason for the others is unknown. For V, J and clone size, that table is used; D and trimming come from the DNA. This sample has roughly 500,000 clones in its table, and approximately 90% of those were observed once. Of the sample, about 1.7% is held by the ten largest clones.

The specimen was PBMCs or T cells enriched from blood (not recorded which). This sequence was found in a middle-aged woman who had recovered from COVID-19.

The CDR3 reads CASSQDVPGTVKGYTF. The DNA sequence follows: TGTGCCAGCAGCCAAGATGTTCCCGGGACAGTTAAGGGCTACACCTTC. The chain is assembled from TRBV3-1 (or the pseudogene TRBV3-2) and TRBJ1-2; 7 central bases correspond to TRBD1. Reading from cysteine to phenylalanine, the CDR3 counts 16 amino acids. Only CDR3 DNA is held: 48 bases, read in frame from base 1. In the germline V gene (reference sequence), CDR1 corresponds to LGHDT and CDR2 to YNNKEL. V and J are trimmed by 0 bases and 8 bases, and the gene matches miss 12 bases of the junction.